These 17 T cell receptor beta chains were sequenced from one sample in a study of T cell repertoires in cytomegalovirus infection. No antigen has been identified for these receptors. MiXCR was run by TCRdb on the reads, yielding one entry per CDR3 protein. The table includes 310,000 or so distinct CDR3 sequences, 25% detected once. Here the sequenced sample was cultured PBMCs, taken from culture after CMV antigen stimulation. All receptors derive from a human donor in good health (CMV status not recorded). Some clones in this sample may be carry-over from other donors' samples.

This chain connects TRBV6-1 to TRBJ1-2, with 9 positions matching TRBD1. Germline lookup yields CDR1 MNHNS and CDR2 SASEGT. After removal of 6 bases from V and 4 bases from J, the junction contained 6 bases not matched to a gene. CDR3 length equals 14 residues. In DNA form, the CDR3 reads TGTGCCAGCAGACAGGACAGGGGCCTCTATGGCTACACCTTC. Translating it yields CASRQDRGLYGYTF.

The V and J genes are TRBV7-8 and TRBJ2-7; the D is unclear. The CDR3 runs to 15 residues. V gave up 1 base and J gave up 3 bases, with 13 bases separating them. Germline assignment: CDR1 SGHVS and CDR2 FQNEAQ. CDR3 protein: CASSLDRVSLYEQYV. CDR3 in DNA: TGTGCCAGCAGCTTAGATAGGGTCAGTCTCTACGAGCAGTACGTC.

Only a few counts were recorded for this clonotype. The chain carries TRBV7-9 and TRBJ2-1; D gene uncertain. Trimming stripped 0 bases from V and 8 bases from J, with 14 bases between. The CDR3 covers 15 residues. Per the germline V gene, CDR1 is SEHNR and CDR2 is FQNEAQ (reference sequence). CDR3 sequence (DNA): TGTGCCAGCAGCTTAGCGGTCGGCCATGGGCATGAGCAGTTCTTC. This gives the protein CASSLAVGHGHEQFF.

V gene TRBV6-2 or TRBV6-3 combines with J gene TRBJ2-7; TRBD2 aligns across 12 bases. This CDR3 has 17 amino acids. CDR1 is MNHEY and CDR2 is SVGEGT in the germline V gene. Trimming removed 6 bases from V and 2 bases from J; junction bases left unmatched: 11. CDR3 region: CASSPGTSGWNAYEQYV. The CDR3 DNA follows: TGTGCCAGCAGCCCCGGGACTAGCGGGTGGAACGCCTACGAGCAGTACGTC.

The rearrangement links TRBV10-3 to TRBJ1-2; a weak D match, TRBD1 (6 bases). This CDR3 comprises 13 residues. The germline V and J ends were trimmed by 6 bases and 2 bases, with 10 bases remaining between them. The germline V gene has CDR1 ENHRY and CDR2 SYGVKD. DNA of the CDR3: TGTGCCATCAGCACCGGGACAAACTATGGCTACACCTTC. It translates to CAISTGTNYGYTF.

The CDR3 DNA follows: TGTGCCAGCAGTTTAGGAGGGGCGGGAGTCGGGGAGCTGTTTTTT. It yields the protein CASSLGGAGVGELFF. The chain is built from TRBV12-3 or TRBV12-4 and TRBJ2-2; 7 positions agree with TRBD2. The CDR3 consists of 15 residues. The V segment lost 1 base and the J segment 7 bases; nucleotides outside the gene matches: 6.

The CDR3: CASSLWEGDEQFF. CDR3 coding DNA: TGTGCCAGCAGTTTATGGGAGGGAGATGAGCAGTTCTTC. The chain has TRBV12-3 or TRBV12-4 and TRBJ2-1, with TRBD2 matching 7 bases. With 2 bases clipped from V and 8 bases from J, the junction kept 3 bases outside the gene matches. CDR3 length: 13 residues.

The rearrangement links TRBV14 to TRBJ2-1; TRBD2 matches 8 bases. The CDR3 extends over 15 amino acids. The trim removed 5 bases at V and 6 bases at J, leaving 9 bases unmatched. Germline V lookup: CDR1 SGHDN, CDR2 FVKESK. The CDR3 loop reads CASSDMGLVSNEQFF. DNA of the CDR3: TGTGCCAGCAGCGATATGGGACTAGTAAGCAATGAGCAGTTCTTC. Complete variable domain (other parts from reference TRBV14 and TRBJ2-1): EAGVTQFPSHSVIEKGQTVTLRCDPISGHDNLYWYRRVMGKEIKFLLHFVKESKQDESGMPNNRFLAERTGGTYSTLKVQPAELEDSGVYFCASSDMGLVSNEQFFGPGTRLTVL.

This clonotype was picked up a small number of times. The gene calls are TRBV5-1 and TRBJ1-1; 8 bases are shared with TRBD1. J was trimmed by 4 bases and V by 7 bases; bases with no gene match: 12. CDR3 length: 15 amino acids. Germline-derived CDR1 and CDR2 are SGHRS and YFSETQ. The DNA of the CDR3 is TGCGCCAGCCACAGGGGGGATCGGGGGGTCACTGAAGCTTTCTTT. Translated, it gives CASHRGDRGVTEAFF.

The chain recombines TRBV27 with TRBJ1-2, with 8 nucleotides matching TRBD1. Germline V gene data show CDR1 as MNHEY and CDR2 as SMNVEV (reference sequence). The junction had 11 bases not matched to a gene; V was cut back by 6 bases and J by 8 bases. This CDR3 is 14 amino acids long. CDR3 nucleotides: TGTGCCAGCAGCTCCAGGGGGCGACGGGAGGGCTACACCTTC. Residues: CASSSRGRREGYTF.

This clonotype appeared a few times. The chain links TRBV19 to TRBJ2-1; D call uncertain. V was pared by 1 base and J by 4 bases, with 11 bases between. CDR3 length: 15 amino acids. The germline CDR1 and CDR2 sequences are LNHDA and SQIVND (reference sequence). Here the CDR3 reads CASSIALNVYNEQFF. DNA for the CDR3: TGTGCCAGTAGTATAGCACTGAATGTGTACAATGAGCAGTTCTTC.

This clonotype was seen repeatedly, ten times or more. This rearrangement joins TRBV4-1 to TRBJ1-1, with D possibly being TRBD1 (6 bases). Germline lookup yields CDR1 MGHRA and CDR2 YSYEKL. The CDR3 sequence is 15 residues long. V was trimmed by 4 bases and J by 10 bases, leaving 22 bases between them. CDR3 DNA sequence: TGCGCCAGCAGCCCAGACGACAGGCCCTGGGAGGTAGCTTTCTTT. Its translation: CASSPDDRPWEVAFF.

The chain couples TRBV4-3 to TRBJ2-5, with 11 bases aligning to TRBD2. CDR3 length: 16 amino acids. The germline CDR1 and CDR2 sequences are LGHNA and YSLEER. V lost 0 bases, J lost 1 base, and 1 base stayed unmatched. This chain's CDR3 is CASSQDLAGGQETQYF. The CDR3 region has the DNA TGCGCCAGCAGCCAAGATCTAGCGGGGGGCCAAGAGACCCAGTACTTC.

J is TRBJ2-1 and V is TRBV15; D tentatively reads TRBD1 or TRBD2 (5 bases each). The germline V gene has CDR1 LNHNV and CDR2 YYDKDF (reference sequence). The length of the CDR3 is 15 residues. Trimming pared 3 bases from V and 5 bases from J, leaving 14 bases between. CDR3 region: CATSRGVQLNNEQFF. CDR3 DNA: TGTGCCACCAGCAGGGGGGTACAGTTAAACAATGAGCAGTTCTTC.

This clonotype was recorded many times. The chain combines TRBV7-2 with TRBJ2-1; no reliable D call. This CDR3 comprises 13 residues. V was pared by 5 bases and J by 0 bases, with 5 bases between. Looked up from germline, CDR1 is SGHTA and CDR2 is FQGNSA. The CDR3 nucleotides are TGTGCCAGCAGCCACGTCTCCTACAATGAGCAGTTCTTC. Amino acids: CASSHVSYNEQFF.

V usage is TRBV12-3 or TRBV12-4 and J usage is TRBJ2-7, with a possible D match to TRBD1 (6 bases). CDR3 length equals 15 residues. Between the trimmed V and J ends, which lost 5 bases and 7 bases, there was a span of 21 bases. The chain's CDR3 is CASSPRRQGFGEQYF. The CDR3 DNA sequence: TGTGCCAGCAGTCCAAGGCGGCAGGGGTTTGGTGAGCAGTACTTC.

In its sample, this clonotype was seen a few times. V and J are TRBV29-1 and TRBJ1-2; TRBD1 might be the D (6 bases). Between the trimmed V and J ends, which lost 5 bases and 3 bases, there was a span of 13 bases. This CDR3 has 13 amino acids. Germline V gene data show CDR1 as SQVTM and CDR2 as ANQGSEA. The CDR3 protein is CSVLDRPHYGYTF. For the CDR3, the DNA is TGCAGCGTTCTAGACAGGCCTCACTATGGCTACACCTTC.